Given below is one T cell receptor (gamma chain) in context. The antigen remains unidentified. J lost 7 bases, V lost 1 base, and 4 bases had no gene match. The germline V gene has CDR1 VTNTFY and CDR2 YDVSTARD (reference sequence). This CDR3 spans 12 amino acids. This sample was included in a study of Vδ1+ human thymocytes. Sequences come from RNA converted to cDNA by reverse transcription. Pooled V-gene forward primers with one constant-region reverse primer generated the CDR3 amplicons by multiplex PCR. TCRdb re-called the multiplex PCR reads via CATT. This table has 9,000 to 13,000 gamma-chain clones, around 40% appearing once. Study-wide points: The authors advised highly purified populations and single-cell validation. Highly polyclonal TRG and TRD repertoires with Gaussian CDR3 length distributions appeared in thymus.

V usage is TRGV3 and J usage is TRGJ1 or TRGJ2. TCRdb lists no J gene, so it was determined here by aligning the DNA to germline. The sequence was collected from a boy in the first two years of life who had congenital heart surgery. The sample comprised Vdelta1+ gamma-delta thymocytes from the thymus. The subset was: FACS-sorted CD3+ TCRalphabeta- TCRVdelta1+ TCRVdelta2- thymocytes. The CDR3 DNA is TGTGCCACCTGGGACAGTAACTATAAGAAACTCTTT. It codes for CATWDSNYKKLF.